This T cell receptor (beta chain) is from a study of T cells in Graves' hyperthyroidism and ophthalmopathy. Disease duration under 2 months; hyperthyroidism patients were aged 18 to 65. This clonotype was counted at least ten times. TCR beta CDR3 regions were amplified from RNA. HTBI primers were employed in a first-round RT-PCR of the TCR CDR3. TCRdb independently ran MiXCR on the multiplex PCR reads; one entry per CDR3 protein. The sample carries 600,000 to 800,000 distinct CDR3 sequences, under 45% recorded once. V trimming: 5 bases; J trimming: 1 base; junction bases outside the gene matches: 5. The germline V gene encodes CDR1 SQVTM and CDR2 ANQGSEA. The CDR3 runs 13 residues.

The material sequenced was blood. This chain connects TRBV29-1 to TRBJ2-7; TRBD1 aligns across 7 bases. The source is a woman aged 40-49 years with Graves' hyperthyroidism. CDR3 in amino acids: CSVIGQESYEQYF. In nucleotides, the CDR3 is TGCAGCGTTATCGGACAGGAATCCTACGAGCAGTACTTC.